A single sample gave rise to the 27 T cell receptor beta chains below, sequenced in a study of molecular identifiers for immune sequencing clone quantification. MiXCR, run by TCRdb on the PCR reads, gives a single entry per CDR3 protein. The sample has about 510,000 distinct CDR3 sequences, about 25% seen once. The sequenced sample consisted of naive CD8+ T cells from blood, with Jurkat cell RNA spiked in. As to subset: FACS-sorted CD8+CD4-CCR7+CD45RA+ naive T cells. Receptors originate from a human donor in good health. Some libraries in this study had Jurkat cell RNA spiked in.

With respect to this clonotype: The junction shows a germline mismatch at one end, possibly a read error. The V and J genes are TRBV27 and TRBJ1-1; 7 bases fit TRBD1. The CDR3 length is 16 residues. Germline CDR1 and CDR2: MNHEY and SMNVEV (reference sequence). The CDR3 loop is CAISLLLAGGGTEAFF. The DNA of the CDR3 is TGTGCCATCAGTTTACTCCTGGCAGGGGGGGGAACTGAAGCTTTCTTT.

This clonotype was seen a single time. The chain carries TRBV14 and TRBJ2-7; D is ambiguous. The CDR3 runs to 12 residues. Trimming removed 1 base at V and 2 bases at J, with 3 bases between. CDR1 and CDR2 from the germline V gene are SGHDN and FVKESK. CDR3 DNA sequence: TGTGCCAGCAGCCAAGTGGCCTACGAGCAGTACTTC. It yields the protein CASSQVAYEQYF.

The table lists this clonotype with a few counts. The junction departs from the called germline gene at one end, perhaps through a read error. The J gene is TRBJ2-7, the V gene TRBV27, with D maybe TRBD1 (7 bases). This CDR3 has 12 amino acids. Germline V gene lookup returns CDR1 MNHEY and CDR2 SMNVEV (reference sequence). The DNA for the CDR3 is TGTACCAGCAGGGGGGTAGACTACGAGCAGTACTTC. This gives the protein CTSRGVDYEQYF.

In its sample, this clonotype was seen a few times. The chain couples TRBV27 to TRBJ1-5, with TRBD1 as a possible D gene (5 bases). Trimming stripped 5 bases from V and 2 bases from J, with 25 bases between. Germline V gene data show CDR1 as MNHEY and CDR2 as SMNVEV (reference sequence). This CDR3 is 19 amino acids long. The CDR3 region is CASSATPGTGVFGNQPQHF. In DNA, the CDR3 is TGTGCCAGCAGTGCTACACCCGGGACGGGGGTTTTTGGCAATCAGCCCCAGCATTTT.

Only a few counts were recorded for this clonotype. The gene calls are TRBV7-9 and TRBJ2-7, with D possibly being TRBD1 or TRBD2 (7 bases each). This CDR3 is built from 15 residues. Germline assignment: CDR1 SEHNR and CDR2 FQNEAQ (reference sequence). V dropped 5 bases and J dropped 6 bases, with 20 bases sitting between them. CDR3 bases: TGTGCCAGCAGCGGGACAGTTGGCGGGGGTTCCGAGCAGTACTTC. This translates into CASSGTVGGGSEQYF.

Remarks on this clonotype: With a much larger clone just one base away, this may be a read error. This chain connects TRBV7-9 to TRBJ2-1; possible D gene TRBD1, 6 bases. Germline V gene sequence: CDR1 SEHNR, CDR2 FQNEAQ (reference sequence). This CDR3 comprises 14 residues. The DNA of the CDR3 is TGTGCCAGCAGCTCCCGCGTCGGGGACAATAAGCAGTTCTTC. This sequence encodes CASSSRVGDNKQFF. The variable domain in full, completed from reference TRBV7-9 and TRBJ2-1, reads DTGVSQNPRHKITKRGQNVTFRCDPISEHNRLYWYRQTLGQGPEFLTYFQNEAQLEKSRLLSDRFSAERPKGSFSTLEIQRTEQGDSAMYLCASSSRVGDNKQFFGPGTRLTVL.

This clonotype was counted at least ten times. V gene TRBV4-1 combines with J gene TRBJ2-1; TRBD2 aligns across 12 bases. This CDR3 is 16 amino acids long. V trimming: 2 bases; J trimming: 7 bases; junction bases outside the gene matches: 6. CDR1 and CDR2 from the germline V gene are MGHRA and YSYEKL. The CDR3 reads CASSQLLAGGRNEQFF. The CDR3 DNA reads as TGCGCCAGCAGCCAACTACTAGCGGGAGGTAGGAATGAGCAGTTCTTC.

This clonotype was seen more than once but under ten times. The CDR3 coding sequence is TGCAGTGCTAGAGATGACAGGGCGGGTGCCTATAATTCACCCCTCCACTTT. Translated, it gives CSARDDRAGAYNSPLHF. The rearrangement links TRBV20-1 to TRBJ1-6, with TRBD1 matching 7 bases. Trimming took 0 bases from V and 2 from J; bases not matched to a gene: 7. This CDR3 has 17 amino acids. Per the germline V gene, CDR1 is DFQATT and CDR2 is SNEGSKA (reference sequence).

The CDR3 is CASSQINSGRSYEQYF. The CDR3 DNA sequence: TGTGCCAGCAGCCAGATAAATAGCGGGAGGTCCTACGAGCAGTACTTC. The V call is TRBV3-1, the J call TRBJ2-7, with 10 nucleotides matching TRBD2. Germline CDR1 and CDR2: LGHDT and YNNKEL (reference sequence). This CDR3 spans 16 amino acids. With V trimmed by 3 bases and J by 1 base, 6 bases remained unmatched.

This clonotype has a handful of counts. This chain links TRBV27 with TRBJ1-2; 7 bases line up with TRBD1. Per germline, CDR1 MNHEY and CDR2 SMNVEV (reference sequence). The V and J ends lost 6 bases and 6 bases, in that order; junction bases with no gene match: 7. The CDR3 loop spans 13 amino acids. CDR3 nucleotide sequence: TGTGCCAGCAGGGATGACAGGGCGCATGGCTACACCTTC. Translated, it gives CASRDDRAHGYTF.

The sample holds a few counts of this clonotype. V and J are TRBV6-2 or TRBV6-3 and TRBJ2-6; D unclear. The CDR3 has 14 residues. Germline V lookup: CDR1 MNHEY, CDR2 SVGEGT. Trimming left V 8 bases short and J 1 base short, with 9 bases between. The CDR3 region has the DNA TGTGCCAGCTCTATTAGATCTGGGGCCAACGTCCTGACTTTC. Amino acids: CASSIRSGANVLTF.

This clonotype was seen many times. The CDR3 loop is CASSYDGSGWYEQYF. In DNA, the CDR3 is TGTGCCAGCAGTTACGATGGGTCAGGGTGGTACGAGCAGTACTTC. V is TRBV6-5 and J is TRBJ2-7, with a possible D match to TRBD1 (5 bases). Trimming pared 2 bases from V and 4 bases from J, leaving 15 bases between. Germline V gene sequence: CDR1 MNHEY, CDR2 SVGAGI. This CDR3 is 15 amino acids long.

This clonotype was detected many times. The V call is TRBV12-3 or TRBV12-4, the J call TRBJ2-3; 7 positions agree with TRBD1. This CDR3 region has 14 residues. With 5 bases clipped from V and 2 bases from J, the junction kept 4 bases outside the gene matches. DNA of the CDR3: TGTGCCAGCAGTCAGGGACAGCACACAGATACGCAGTATTTT. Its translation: CASSQGQHTDTQYF.

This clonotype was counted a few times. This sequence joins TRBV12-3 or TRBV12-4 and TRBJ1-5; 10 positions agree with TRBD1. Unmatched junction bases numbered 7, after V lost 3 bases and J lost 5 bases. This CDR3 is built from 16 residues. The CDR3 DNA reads TGTGCCAGCAGTTTTACCGGGACAGGGGAGGATCAGCCCCAGCATTTT. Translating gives CASSFTGTGEDQPQHF.

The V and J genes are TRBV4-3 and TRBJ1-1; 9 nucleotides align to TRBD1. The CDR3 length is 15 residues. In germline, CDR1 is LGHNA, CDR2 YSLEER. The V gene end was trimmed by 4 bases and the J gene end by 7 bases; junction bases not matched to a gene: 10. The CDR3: CASSPFGRQGDEAFF. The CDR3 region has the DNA TGCGCCAGCAGCCCCTTCGGGCGACAGGGGGATGAAGCTTTCTTT.

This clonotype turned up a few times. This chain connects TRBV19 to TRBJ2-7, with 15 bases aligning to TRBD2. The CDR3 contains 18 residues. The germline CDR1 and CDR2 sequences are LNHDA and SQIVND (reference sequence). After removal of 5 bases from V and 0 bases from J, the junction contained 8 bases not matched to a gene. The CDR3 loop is CASSPWGLAGGSSYEQYF. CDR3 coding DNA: TGTGCCAGTAGTCCCTGGGGACTAGCGGGGGGAAGCTCCTACGAGCAGTACTTC.

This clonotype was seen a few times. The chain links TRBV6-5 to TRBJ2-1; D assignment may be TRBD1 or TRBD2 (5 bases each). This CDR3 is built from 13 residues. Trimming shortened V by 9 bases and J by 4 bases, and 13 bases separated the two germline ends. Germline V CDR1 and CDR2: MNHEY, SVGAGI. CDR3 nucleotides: TGTGCCAGTCGAGGGGCACGATACAATGAGCAGTTCTTC. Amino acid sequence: CASRGARYNEQFF.

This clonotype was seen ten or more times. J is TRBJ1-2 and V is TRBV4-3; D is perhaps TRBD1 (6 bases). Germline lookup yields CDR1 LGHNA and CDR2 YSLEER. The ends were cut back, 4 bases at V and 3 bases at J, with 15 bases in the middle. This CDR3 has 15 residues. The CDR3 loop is CASSLTSTGDYGYTF. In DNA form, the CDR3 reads TGCGCCAGCAGCCTTACTTCGACAGGAGACTATGGCTACACCTTC.

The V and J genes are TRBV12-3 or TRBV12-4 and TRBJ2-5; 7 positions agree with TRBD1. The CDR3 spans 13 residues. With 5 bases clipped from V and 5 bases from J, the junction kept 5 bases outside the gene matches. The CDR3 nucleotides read TGTGCCAGCAGTCCTACAGGGGTTGAGACCCAGTACTTC. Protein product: CASSPTGVETQYF.

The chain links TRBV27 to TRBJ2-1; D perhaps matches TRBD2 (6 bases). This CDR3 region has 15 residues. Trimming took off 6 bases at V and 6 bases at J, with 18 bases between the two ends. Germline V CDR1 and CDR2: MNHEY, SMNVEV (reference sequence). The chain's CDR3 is CASSRGGGISNEQFF. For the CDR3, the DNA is TGTGCCAGCAGCCGGGGAGGCGGGATCTCCAATGAGCAGTTCTTC.

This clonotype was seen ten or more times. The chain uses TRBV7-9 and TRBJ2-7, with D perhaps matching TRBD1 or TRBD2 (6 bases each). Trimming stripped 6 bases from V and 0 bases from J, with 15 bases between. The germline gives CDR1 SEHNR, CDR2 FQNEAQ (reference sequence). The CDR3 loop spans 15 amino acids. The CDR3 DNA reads TGTGCCAGCAGTCGAGGGGGGTCCTACTCCTACGAGCAGTACTTC. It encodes CASSRGGSYSYEQYF.

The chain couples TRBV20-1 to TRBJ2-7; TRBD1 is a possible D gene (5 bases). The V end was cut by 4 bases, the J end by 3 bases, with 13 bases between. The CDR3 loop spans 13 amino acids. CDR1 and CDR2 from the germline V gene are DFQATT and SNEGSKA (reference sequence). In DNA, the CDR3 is TGCAGTGCTAACCCGACAGATAACTACGAGCAGTACTTC. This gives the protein CSANPTDNYEQYF.

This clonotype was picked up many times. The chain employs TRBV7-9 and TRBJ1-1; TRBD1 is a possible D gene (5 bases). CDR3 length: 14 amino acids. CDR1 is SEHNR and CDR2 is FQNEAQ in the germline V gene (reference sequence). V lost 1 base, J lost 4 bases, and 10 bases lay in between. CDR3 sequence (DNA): TGTGCCAGCAGCTTAGGAGCTGGGACCACTGAAGCTTTCTTT. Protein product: CASSLGAGTTEAFF.

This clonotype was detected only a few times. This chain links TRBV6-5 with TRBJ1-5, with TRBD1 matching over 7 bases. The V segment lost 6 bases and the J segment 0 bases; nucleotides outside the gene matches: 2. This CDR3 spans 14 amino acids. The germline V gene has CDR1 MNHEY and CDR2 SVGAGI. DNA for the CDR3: TGTGCCAGCAGGGGGACAGCTAGCAATCAGCCCCAGCATTTT. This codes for CASRGTASNQPQHF.

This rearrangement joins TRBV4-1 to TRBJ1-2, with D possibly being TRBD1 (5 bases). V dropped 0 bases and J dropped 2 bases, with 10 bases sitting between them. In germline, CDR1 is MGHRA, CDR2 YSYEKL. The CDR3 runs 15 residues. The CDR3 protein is CASSQEARGNYGYTF. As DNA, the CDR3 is TGCGCCAGCAGCCAAGAAGCTAGGGGAAACTATGGCTACACCTTC.

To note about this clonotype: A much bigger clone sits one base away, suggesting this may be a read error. This chain's CDR3 is CASSSISSTDTQYF. CDR3 nucleotides: TGTGCCAGTAGTAGTATTTCGAGCACAGATACGCAGTATTTT. This chain links TRBV19 with TRBJ2-3; no clear D. The CDR3 loop spans 14 amino acids. The germline V and J ends were trimmed by 4 bases and 0 bases, with 8 bases remaining between them. In germline, CDR1 is LNHDA, CDR2 SQIVND (reference sequence).

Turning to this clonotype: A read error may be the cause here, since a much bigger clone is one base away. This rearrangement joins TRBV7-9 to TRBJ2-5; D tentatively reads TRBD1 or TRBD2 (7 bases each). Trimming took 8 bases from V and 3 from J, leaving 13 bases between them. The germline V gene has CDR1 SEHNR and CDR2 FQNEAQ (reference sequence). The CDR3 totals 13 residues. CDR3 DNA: TGTGCCAGCGGCTCAGGGGGGGAAGAGACCCAGTACTTC. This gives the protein CASGSGGEETQYF.